Sequencing of this TCR beta chain was carried out in a study of T cell repertoires in ileal Crohn's disease. Sequenced by immunoSEQ multiplex PCR; TCRdb stores in-frame clones only, minus some. The sample gives more than 25,000 clones, around 80% of which show up once; roughly 20% is in the top ten. With regard to this clone: Its antigen is undetermined.

The length of the CDR3 is 15 residues. V was trimmed by 6 bases and J by 4 bases, leaving 17 bases between them. CDR1 and CDR2 (germline): MNHEY, SMNVEV (reference sequence). Study-level results: Compared with non-smokers, active smokers at surgery showed more clonal expansions.

The sample was ileal tissue. This sequence was found in an adult with Crohn's disease. The chain employs TRBV27 and TRBJ2-3; maybe TRBD2 (5 bases). The CDR3 DNA reads TGTGCCAGCAGATCCGGGATTGTCGATGCAGATACGCAGTATTTT. Translated: CASRSGIVDADTQYF.